The 28 T cell receptor beta chains below all came from one sample that was sequenced in a study of response to subunit inactivated influenza vaccine. TCRdb re-called the RT-PCR reads with MiXCR, one entry per CDR3 protein. The table records 200,000 to 250,000 distinct CDR3 sequences, 12% of them present only once. Sequences were derived from non-naive T cells sorted from PBMCs, sampled 14 days before vaccination. The source of these receptors is a man aged 50-59 years who received an inactivated influenza vaccine.

V gene TRBV2 combines with J gene TRBJ2-1; TRBD2 aligns across 7 bases. The germline gives CDR1 SNHLY, CDR2 FYNNEI. V was pared by 6 bases and J by 9 bases, with 14 bases of the junction left unmatched. The CDR3 covers 15 residues. The CDR3 protein is CASRTGTNPLGEQFF. DNA for the CDR3: TGTGCCAGCAGAACCGGGACTAACCCGTTGGGTGAGCAGTTCTTC.

This clonotype was found many times. The J gene is TRBJ2-1, the V gene TRBV28; TRBD2 aligns across 14 bases. V gave up 6 bases and J gave up 15 bases; unmatched junction bases: 16. Germline-derived CDR1 and CDR2 are MDHEN and SYDVKM. The CDR3 runs 16 residues. This CDR3 reads CASSMTSGRAYERGFF. CDR3 sequence (DNA): TGTGCCAGCAGCATGACTAGCGGGAGGGCCTATGAGAGGGGGTTCTTC.

The chain has TRBV6-2 or TRBV6-3 and TRBJ1-2, with unresolved D. The CDR3 is made up of 13 amino acids. Germline V gene sequence: CDR1 MNHEY, CDR2 SVGEGT. V was clipped by 6 bases and J by 10 bases, with 18 bases between them. The CDR3 nucleotides are TGTGCCAGCAGCTTCCTGACCCGGGCCTCCTACACCTTC. Translating gives CASSFLTRASYTF.

This clonotype was counted a few times. The DNA for the CDR3 is TGTGCCAGCAGTTTGAGTGGGAACATTCAGTACTTC. Translated: CASSLSGNIQYF. V is TRBV12-3 or TRBV12-4 and J is TRBJ2-4; unclear D gene. There are 12 residues in the CDR3. The V gene lost 3 bases and the J gene lost 7 bases, with 7 bases spanning the gap.

The rearrangement joins TRBV6-2 or TRBV6-3 to TRBJ2-7, with a tentative D call TRBD2 (6 bases). V dropped 0 bases and J dropped 0 bases, with 15 bases sitting between them. The CDR3 sequence is 17 residues long. The germline gives CDR1 MNHEY, CDR2 SVGEGT. Here the CDR3 reads CASSYSTGGEISYEQYF. CDR3 nucleotides: TGTGCCAGCAGTTACTCTACAGGAGGGGAGATCTCCTACGAGCAGTACTTC.

This clonotype was counted only a few times. The CDR3 DNA sequence: TGTGCCAGCAGTTTATCCTACGGCCTCAGGGTAGTAGACACTGAAGCTTTCTTT. Translated: CASSLSYGLRVVDTEAFF. The rearrangement joins TRBV28 to TRBJ1-1, with a tentative D call TRBD1 (5 bases). Germline values: CDR1 MDHEN, CDR2 SYDVKM. Trimming took off 1 base at V and 3 bases at J, with 21 bases between the two ends. The CDR3 loop spans 18 amino acids.

This clonotype was detected a few times. The V gene is TRBV4-2, the J gene TRBJ1-5, with 7 bases that match TRBD1. V lost 0 bases to trimming and J lost 6 bases; unmatched junction nucleotides: 8. CDR3 length equals 16 residues. Germline CDR1 is LGHNA and CDR2 is YNFKEQ. The CDR3 region is CASSQDRGGAGQPQHF. Written as DNA, the CDR3 is TGTGCCAGCAGCCAAGATAGAGGGGGCGCGGGTCAGCCCCAGCATTTT.

The table lists this clonotype with many counts. This sequence joins TRBV29-1 and TRBJ2-5; 8 nucleotides line up with TRBD1. There are 12 residues in the CDR3. Trimming at V came to 6 bases and at J to 5 bases, leaving 5 bases not matched to a gene. CDR1 and CDR2 (germline): SQVTM, ANQGSEA. This chain's CDR3 is CSVLTGVETQYF. The DNA of the CDR3 is TGCAGCGTGCTGACAGGGGTCGAGACCCAGTACTTC.

The chain couples TRBV3-1 to TRBJ2-1, with TRBD1 matching over 7 bases. Trimming cost V 1 base and J 1 base; bases outside gene matches: 1. Germline CDR1 LGHDT, CDR2 YNNKEL (reference sequence). The CDR3 consists of 15 residues. CDR3 nucleotides: TGTGCCAGCAGCCAAGGGACAGGTTCCTACAATGAGCAGTTCTTC. It is translated as CASSQGTGSYNEQFF.

J is TRBJ1-5 and V is TRBV24-1, with D uncertain. Germline V gives CDR1 KGHDR, CDR2 SFDVKD. This CDR3 has 14 amino acids. Trimming left V 7 bases short and J 2 bases short, with 11 bases between. CDR3 residues: CATRRAGRNQPQHF. The DNA for the CDR3 is TGTGCCACCAGAAGGGCGGGCCGCAATCAGCCCCAGCATTTT.

This clonotype was observed a few times. The gene calls are TRBV30 and TRBJ2-3; D gene unclear. CDR1 and CDR2 from the germline V gene are GTSNPN and SVGIG (reference sequence). The CDR3 totals 12 residues. Trimming removed 1 base from V and 5 bases from J, with 7 bases in between. Here the CDR3 DNA reads TGTGCCTGGAGTGCCCATCTAGATACGCAGTATTTT. Its translation: CAWSAHLDTQYF. Full variable domain (remainder filled in from reference TRBV30 and TRBJ2-3): SQTIHQWPATLVQPVGSPLSLECTVEGTSNPNLYWYRQAAGRGLQLLFYSVGIGQISSEVPQNLSASRPQDRQFILSSKKLLLSDSGFYLCAWSAHLDTQYFGPGTRLTVL.

Concerning this clonotype: This could be a read error, since a much larger clone is one nucleotide away. The V and J genes are TRBV29-1 and TRBJ2-3; D might be TRBD2 (5 bases). Trimming stripped 4 bases from V and 3 bases from J, with 14 bases between. The CDR3 runs 14 residues. Germline V gene lookup returns CDR1 SQVTM and CDR2 ANQGSEA. CDR3 loop: CSVASGIRTDTQYF. The CDR3 nucleotides read TGCAGCGTTGCGTCGGGGATAAGAACAGATACGCAGTATTTT.

This chain joins TRBV2 and TRBJ2-3; tentative D call: TRBD2 (6 bases). In germline, CDR1 is SNHLY, CDR2 FYNNEI. Trimming removed 9 bases from V and 2 bases from J, with 15 bases in between. This CDR3 is 14 amino acids long. This CDR3 reads CASNGGGDTDTQYF. CDR3 DNA: TGTGCCAGTAATGGCGGCGGGGACACAGATACGCAGTATTTT.

The rearrangement links TRBV5-1 to TRBJ2-5; 13 bases agree with TRBD2. The V gene's germline CDR1 is SGHRS and CDR2 YFSETQ. J gave up 2 bases and V 5 bases, and 6 bases lay outside the gene matches. The CDR3 runs to 16 residues. The CDR3 nucleotides read TGCGCCAGCAGAACCGGGACTAGCGGGATGCAAGAGACCCAGTACTTC. As protein: CASRTGTSGMQETQYF.

This chain uses TRBV2 with TRBJ1-1, with a possible D match to TRBD1 (5 bases). This CDR3 is built from 11 residues. Deletions cut 8 bases from V and 9 bases from J, with 13 bases between. Germline loops: CDR1 SNHLY, CDR2 FYNNEI. The CDR3 loop reads CASCTTEKAFF. In DNA, the CDR3 is TGTGCCAGCTGTACGACAGAGAAAGCTTTCTTT.

This clonotype appeared many times. V and J are TRBV28 and TRBJ2-7; 8 bases are a match to TRBD1. CDR3 length: 15 residues. Trimming took 2 bases from V and 0 from J; bases not matched to a gene: 3. The germline gives CDR1 MDHEN, CDR2 SYDVKM. CDR3 sequence reads: CASSLMGQVSYEQYF. The CDR3 bases are TGTGCCAGCAGTTTAATGGGACAGGTCTCCTACGAGCAGTACTTC.

This clonotype was counted ten times or more. The chain is built from TRBV5-6 and TRBJ2-2, with D hard to call. V was shortened by 4 bases and J by 4 bases, with 2 bases between the two germline ends. CDR3 length: 11 amino acids. Germline V gene data show CDR1 as SGHDT and CDR2 as YYEEEE. CDR3 region: CASSATGELFF. The CDR3 coding sequence is TGTGCCAGCAGCGCCACCGGGGAGCTGTTTTTT.

This clonotype was counted a few times. DNA of the CDR3: TGTGCCAGCAGCCGCTCAGGGTTTCCTACGCAGTATTTT. It encodes CASSRSGFPTQYF. The J gene is TRBJ2-3, the V gene TRBV14; possibly TRBD1 for D (5 bases). The CDR3 totals 13 residues. Looked up from germline, CDR1 is SGHDN and CDR2 is FVKESK. V was shortened by 4 bases and J by 8 bases, with 13 bases between the two germline ends.

This clonotype was recorded a few times. The genes are TRBV10-3 and TRBJ2-2; TRBD1 aligns across 12 bases. The CDR3 has 15 residues. The germline V gene has CDR1 ENHRY and CDR2 SYGVKD. The J segment lost 2 bases and the V segment lost 6 bases, leaving 1 base of the junction unmatched. The CDR3 loop reads CAIRGQGANTGELFF. As DNA, the CDR3 is TGTGCCATCAGGGGACAGGGGGCCAACACCGGGGAGCTGTTTTTT.

This clonotype has ten or more counts. The V gene is TRBV5-1, the J gene TRBJ2-5, with 7 nucleotides matching TRBD2. CDR3 length: 15 residues. Germline CDR1 reads SGHRS; CDR2 reads YFSETQ. J gave up 2 bases and V 4 bases, and 8 bases lay outside the gene matches. Here the CDR3 DNA reads TGCGCCAGCAGCCCCGGGGCTAGCGGACAAGAGACCCAGTACTTC. It encodes CASSPGASGQETQYF.

The CDR3 DNA reads TGTGCCAGCAGTGCTATGCAGGGGCGTTACACTGAAGCTTTCTTT. Its protein product is CASSAMQGRYTEAFF. The chain couples TRBV12-3 or TRBV12-4 to TRBJ1-1; TRBD1 might be the D (6 bases). Trimming left V 5 bases short and J 3 bases short, with 16 bases between. The CDR3 consists of 15 residues.

This clonotype was recorded many times. The J gene is TRBJ1-1, the V gene TRBV14, with TRBD1 matching over 7 bases. CDR3 length: 20 residues. Germline V gene lookup returns CDR1 SGHDN and CDR2 FVKESK. The ends lost 5 bases at V and 0 bases at J; junction bases unmatched: 21. The CDR3 DNA sequence: TGTGCCAGCAGCACCTACGACTTATTTAGGGGCGACAGGGTGAACACTGAAGCTTTCTTT. Amino acids: CASSTYDLFRGDRVNTEAFF.

The rearrangement uses TRBV9 and TRBJ2-2, with D hard to call. Trimming stripped 4 bases from V and 0 bases from J, with 10 bases between. Germline CDR1 and CDR2: SGDLS and YYNGEE. The length of the CDR3 is 15 residues. CDR3: CASSPTVTNTGELFF. CDR3 coding DNA: TGTGCCAGCAGCCCCACAGTTACGAACACCGGGGAGCTGTTTTTT. The variable domain in full, with the rest retrieved from reference TRBV9 and TRBJ2-2, is DSGVTQTPKHLITATGQRVTLRCSPRSGDLSVYWYQQSLDQGLQFLIQYYNGEERAKGNILERFSAQQFPDLHSELNLSSLELGDSALYFCASSPTVTNTGELFFGEGSRLTVL.

This clonotype was counted between two and nine times. The chain uses TRBV29-1 and TRBJ2-5; 7 nucleotides line up with TRBD1. J was trimmed by 2 bases and V by 8 bases; bases with no gene match: 11. CDR3 length equals 14 residues. Germline lookup yields CDR1 SQVTM and CDR2 ANQGSEA. In nucleotides, the CDR3 is TGCAGCATATACGGGACAGCAACGCAAGAGACCCAGTACTTC. It specifies CSIYGTATQETQYF.

V and J are TRBV7-9 and TRBJ1-2; D remains unclear. V gave up 5 bases and J gave up 3 bases, with 10 bases separating them. Germline CDR1 and CDR2: SEHNR and FQNEAQ (reference sequence). This CDR3 spans 13 amino acids. The CDR3: CASSDGTYYGYTF. The CDR3 bases are TGTGCCAGCAGCGATGGCACTTACTATGGCTACACCTTC.

This clonotype was detected a few times. The J gene is TRBJ1-2, the V gene TRBV28, with D perhaps TRBD1 (5 bases). With 5 bases removed from V and 0 bases from J, the gap between germline ends came to 7 bases. Germline V gene sequence: CDR1 MDHEN, CDR2 SYDVKM. The CDR3 totals 13 residues. This CDR3 is CASSGGANYGYTF. In DNA form, the CDR3 reads TGTGCCAGCAGTGGGGGAGCTAACTATGGCTACACCTTC.

J is TRBJ2-7 and V is TRBV6-1, with no clear D. V was clipped by 5 bases and J by 0 bases, with 11 bases between them. Germline V CDR1 and CDR2: MNHNS, SASEGT. The CDR3 is made up of 14 amino acids. The CDR3 region is CASSPARSSYEQYF. CDR3 coding DNA: TGTGCCAGCAGTCCGGCACGGAGCTCCTACGAGCAGTACTTC.

The chain employs TRBV20-1 and TRBJ2-5, with 9 positions matching TRBD2. V lost 5 bases, J lost 9 bases, and 7 bases stayed unmatched. CDR3 length: 12 residues. The germline gives CDR1 DFQATT, CDR2 SNEGSKA (reference sequence). In nucleotides, the CDR3 is TGCAGTGCTGGAGGGACTAGCAGCCCCCAGTACTTC. It codes for CSAGGTSSPQYF.